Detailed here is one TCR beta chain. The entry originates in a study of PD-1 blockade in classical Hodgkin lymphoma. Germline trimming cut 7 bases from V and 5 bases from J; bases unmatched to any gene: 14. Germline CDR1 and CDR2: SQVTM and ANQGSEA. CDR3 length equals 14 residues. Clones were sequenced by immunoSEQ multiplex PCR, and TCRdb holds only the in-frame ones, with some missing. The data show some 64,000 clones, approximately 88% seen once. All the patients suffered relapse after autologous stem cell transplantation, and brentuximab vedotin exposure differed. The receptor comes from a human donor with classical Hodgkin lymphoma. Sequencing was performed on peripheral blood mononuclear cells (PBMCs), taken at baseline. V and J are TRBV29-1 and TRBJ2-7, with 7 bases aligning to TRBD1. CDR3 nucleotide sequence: TGCAGCGCTTCCACCTGGGACAGCATCCACGAGCAGTACTTC. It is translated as CSASTWDSIHEQYF.